A single sample gave rise to the 4 T cell receptor beta chains below, sequenced in a study of beta chain features in type 1 diabetes. The sequenced template was cDNA made from the entire isolated RNA. Profiling relied on immunoSEQ multiplex PCR, and the TCRdb table lists in-frame clones only, not all of them. The data contain around 250,000 clones, 55% to 70% of them singletons. Sequenced sample: naive CD4+ T cells from blood. The source of these receptors is a man aged 25 to 40 in good health.

This chain connects TRBV25-1 to TRBJ1-1, with 7 nucleotides matching TRBD1. There are 11 residues in the CDR3. Germline assignment: CDR1 MGHDK and CDR2 SYGVNS. V was clipped by 8 bases and J by 11 bases; unmatched bases: 8. CDR3 amino acids: CASSTGVVAFF. DNA for the CDR3: TGTGCCAGCTCTACAGGGGTGGTGGCTTTCTTT. The variable domain in full, with the rest retrieved from reference TRBV25-1 and TRBJ1-1, is EADIYQTPRYLVIGTGKKITLECSQTMGHDKMYWYQQDPGMELHLIHYSYGVNSTEKGDLSSESTVSRIRTEHFPLTLESARPSHTSQYLCASSTGVVAFFGQGTRLTVV.

The chain carries TRBV30 and TRBJ2-2; perhaps TRBD1 as D (5 bases). The germline gives CDR1 GTSNPN, CDR2 SVGIG (reference sequence). V lost 1 base, J lost 3 bases, and 9 bases lay in between. There are 14 residues in the CDR3. The CDR3 sequence: CAWSEGRYTGELFF. The CDR3, as DNA: TGTGCCTGGAGTGAGGGGCGGTACACCGGGGAGCTGTTTTTT.

This clone was seen only once. The V gene is TRBV30, the J gene TRBJ1-2, with 7 bases lining up with TRBD1. CDR3 size: 12 residues. CDR1 is GTSNPN, CDR2 SVGIG, per germline (reference sequence). Trimming removed 1 base from V and 8 bases from J; junction bases left unmatched: 4. CDR3 nucleotide sequence: TGTGCCTGGAGTGGAGACAGGGCCGGCTACACCTTC. It encodes CAWSGDRAGYTF.

The chain is built from TRBV5-6 and TRBJ1-5; D unclear. This CDR3 has 13 amino acids. CDR1 SGHDT and CDR2 YYEEEE come from the germline V gene. The V end was cut by 2 bases, the J end by 3 bases, with 6 bases between. CDR3 nucleotides: TGTGCCAGCAGCTTCAAGCACAATCAGCCCCAGCATTTT. Amino acids: CASSFKHNQPQHF.